This T cell receptor (beta chain) was identified during a study of cytomegalovirus exposure and HLA in healthy donors. Broader study findings: The study labeled 180 or so TCR beta chains cytomegalovirus-associated. Cytomegalovirus status was reportedly diagnosed by the classifier with high sensitivity and specificity.

The table came from immunoSEQ multiplex PCR; TCRdb's copy has only in-frame clones and leaves some out. This table has approximately 180,000 clones, about 87% appearing once. Turning to this clone: Its antigen is not known.

The CDR3 contains 13 residues. Germline lookup yields CDR1 KGHSH and CDR2 LQKENI. Trimming shortened V by 1 base and J by 7 bases, and 9 bases separated the two germline ends. The sequencing input was PBMCs. The sequence derives from a woman aged 30 to 39 in good health and CMV-seronegative. The V call is TRBV18, the J call TRBJ2-3; D gene uncertain. The CDR3 DNA sequence: TGTGCCAGCTCACCACGGTCAGATTATACGCAGTATTTT. Translated, it gives CASSPRSDYTQYF. Combining the CDR3 with reference TRBV18 and TRBJ2-3 gives the whole variable domain NAGVMQNPRHLVRRRGQEARLRCSPMKGHSHVYWYRQLPEEGLKFMVYLQKENIIDESGMPKERFSAEFPKEGPSILRIQQVVRGDSAAYFCASSPRSDYTQYFGPGTRLTVL.